The 9 T cell receptor beta chains below come from one sample, sequenced in a study of beta chain features in type 1 diabetes. TCRB transcripts that were expressed got sequenced, as all of the isolated RNA had been reverse transcribed. The protocol was immunoSEQ multiplex PCR, while the TCRdb copy is restricted to in-frame clones and leaves out a portion. The table includes 300,000 to 350,000 clones, 15% to 20% detected once. The sample was naive CD4+ T cells from blood. The receptors derive from a woman younger than 35 in good health.

The chain joins TRBV19 to TRBJ1-2; a possible D gene is TRBD1 (5 bases). Germline assignment: CDR1 LNHDA and CDR2 SQIVND (reference sequence). This CDR3 is built from 14 residues. V lost 7 bases and J lost 9, with 21 bases in between. CDR3 amino acids: CASNLNGHLLSYTF. The CDR3 nucleotides are TGTGCCAGTAACTTAAATGGACACCTCTTGAGCTACACCTTC. The full variable domain, completed using reference TRBV19 and TRBJ1-2, is DGGITQSPKYLFRKEGQNVTLSCEQNLNHDAMYWYRQDPGQGLRLIYYSQIVNDFQKGDIAEGYSVSREKKESFPLTVTSAQKNPTAFYLCASNLNGHLLSYTFGSGTRLTVV.

The rearrangement joins TRBV25-1 to TRBJ2-7, with 7 bases that match TRBD1. Germline V gene sequence: CDR1 MGHDK, CDR2 SYGVNS. Trimming at V came to 4 bases and at J to 6 bases, leaving 6 bases not matched to a gene. CDR3 length equals 13 residues. The CDR3: CASSGGQIAEQYF. The DNA of the CDR3 is TGTGCCAGCAGTGGGGGACAGATCGCCGAGCAGTACTTC.

The chain combines TRBV30 with TRBJ2-5; TRBD2 matches at 11 bases. The CDR3 totals 13 residues. CDR1 is GTSNPN and CDR2 is SVGIG in the germline V gene (reference sequence). V trimming: 7 bases; J trimming: 1 base; junction bases outside the gene matches: 2. This chain's CDR3 is CALAGGPQETQYF. The CDR3 DNA reads TGTGCCTTAGCGGGAGGGCCCCAAGAGACCCAGTACTTC.

V is TRBV7-2 and J is TRBJ2-7, with a weak D call TRBD1 (6 bases). Trimming shortened V by 5 bases and J by 7 bases, and 15 bases separated the two germline ends. The CDR3 consists of 13 residues. Germline V lookup: CDR1 SGHTA, CDR2 FQGNSA. CDR3 nucleotides: TGTGCCAGCAGCCCAGGGACACCAGGGGAGCAGTACTTC. The encoded protein is CASSPGTPGEQYF.

V usage is TRBV5-1 and J usage is TRBJ2-3; 11 bases agree with TRBD2. This CDR3 spans 17 amino acids. CDR1 and CDR2 from the germline V gene are SGHRS and YFSETQ. V was clipped by 4 bases and J by 4 bases; unmatched bases: 11. CDR3 residues: CASSLGLTSGTPDTQYF. For the CDR3, the DNA is TGCGCCAGCAGCCTGGGATTGACTAGCGGGACTCCAGATACGCAGTATTTT. The variable domain in full, with the rest retrieved from reference TRBV5-1 and TRBJ2-3, is KAGVTQTPRYLIKTRGQQVTLSCSPISGHRSVSWYQQTPGQGLQFLFEYFSETQRNKGNFPGRFSGRQFSNSRSEMNVSTLELGDSALYLCASSLGLTSGTPDTQYFGPGTRLTVL.

In this sample, this clone turned up a few times. The chain employs TRBV19 and TRBJ2-3, with a tentative D call TRBD1 (6 bases). V was trimmed by 6 bases and J by 0 bases, leaving 13 bases between them. The CDR3 contains 15 residues. Germline V gene data show CDR1 as LNHDA and CDR2 as SQIVND (reference sequence). The CDR3 region has the DNA TGTGCCAGTAGCGCCCGGGACAAGAGCACAGATACGCAGTATTTT. Protein product: CASSARDKSTDTQYF.

This clone appeared a few times. The chain carries TRBV9 and TRBJ2-3, with TRBD1 matching 7 bases. This CDR3 is 17 amino acids long. In germline, CDR1 is SGDLS, CDR2 YYNGEE. With V trimmed by 0 bases and J by 4 bases, 11 bases remained unmatched. The CDR3 here is CASSVGAGGLLADTQYF. The CDR3 DNA reads TGTGCCAGCAGCGTAGGGGCAGGGGGATTGTTAGCAGATACGCAGTATTTT.

The chain uses TRBV27 and TRBJ2-1; 9 bases align to TRBD1. The CDR3 consists of 14 residues. J lost 9 bases, V lost 3 bases, and 6 bases had no gene match. The germline CDR1 and CDR2 sequences are MNHEY and SMNVEV (reference sequence). CDR3 sequence (DNA): TGTGCCAGCAGTTTCTCGGACAGGGGAGGTGAGCAGTTCTTC. Its protein is CASSFSDRGGEQFF.

V usage is TRBV7-2 and J usage is TRBJ1-2; no clear D gene. Germline CDR1 and CDR2: SGHTA and FQGNSA. V was pared by 3 bases and J by 5 bases, with 7 bases between. The CDR3 totals 12 residues. The CDR3 is CASSFEAYGYTF. The CDR3, as DNA: TGTGCCAGCAGCTTTGAGGCTTATGGCTACACCTTC.